The present TCR beta chain was sequenced within a study of Tregs in tolerant kidney transplant recipients. CDR1 and CDR2 from the germline V gene are MNHEY and SMNVEV (reference sequence). The V and J ends lost 5 bases and 6 bases, in that order; junction bases with no gene match: 14. The CDR3 is 17 amino acids. This clone turned up a few times. Antigen specificity is unknown. Study observations and caveats: The most relevant donor-specific Treg TCRbeta repertoire apparently came from expansion with activated donor B cells. This study did not directly address biological reproducibility.

Some clones are missing from TCRdb's copy, which holds only in-frame ones; the method was immunoSEQ multiplex PCR. The repertoire has about 240,000 clones, about 80% of them found once; the top ten carry around 0.6%. The sample consisted of CD4+ T cells from blood. This TCR derives from a human donor in good health. The rearrangement links TRBV27 to TRBJ1-4; 8 nucleotides line up with TRBD1. The CDR3 DNA sequence: TGTGCCAGCAGTCTAAGAGGTCACGACAGGGGCTATGAAAAACTGTTTTTT. Protein: CASSLRGHDRGYEKLFF.